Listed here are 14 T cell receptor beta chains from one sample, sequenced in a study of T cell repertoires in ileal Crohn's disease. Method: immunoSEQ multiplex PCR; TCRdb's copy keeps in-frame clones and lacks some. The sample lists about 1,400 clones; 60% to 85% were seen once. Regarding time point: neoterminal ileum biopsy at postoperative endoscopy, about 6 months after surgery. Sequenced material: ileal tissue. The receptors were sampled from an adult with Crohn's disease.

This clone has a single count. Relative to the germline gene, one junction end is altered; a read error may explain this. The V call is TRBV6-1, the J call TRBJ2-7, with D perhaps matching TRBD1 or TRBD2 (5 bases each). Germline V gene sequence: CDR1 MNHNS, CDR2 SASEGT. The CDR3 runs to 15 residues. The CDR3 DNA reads TGTGCCAGCAGTGAAATTCCGGGGACCTCCGACGAGCAGTACTTC. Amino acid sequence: CASSEIPGTSDEQYF.

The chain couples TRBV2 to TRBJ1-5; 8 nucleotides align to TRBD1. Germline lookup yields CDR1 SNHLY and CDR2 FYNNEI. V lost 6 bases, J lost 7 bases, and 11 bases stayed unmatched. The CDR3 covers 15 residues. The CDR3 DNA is TGTGCCAGCAGGGCTGGACAGGGAGGCGGACAGCCCCAGCATTTT. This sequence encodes CASRAGQGGGQPQHF.

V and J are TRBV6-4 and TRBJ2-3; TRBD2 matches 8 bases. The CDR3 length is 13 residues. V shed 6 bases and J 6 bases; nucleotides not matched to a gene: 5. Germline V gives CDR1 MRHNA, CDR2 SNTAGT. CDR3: CASSERGHDTQYF. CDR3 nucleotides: TGTGCCAGCAGCGAGCGGGGGCACGATACGCAGTATTTT.

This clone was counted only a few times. CDR3 in amino acids: CASSLEADQPQHF. The DNA for the CDR3 is TGTGCCAGCAGCTTGGAAGCGGATCAGCCCCAGCATTTT. The chain joins TRBV5-4 to TRBJ1-5; no reliable D call. Germline loops: CDR1 SGHNT, CDR2 YYREEE (reference sequence). The V end lost 0 bases, the J end lost 5 bases, and 6 bases lay between the germline ends. The CDR3 has 13 residues.

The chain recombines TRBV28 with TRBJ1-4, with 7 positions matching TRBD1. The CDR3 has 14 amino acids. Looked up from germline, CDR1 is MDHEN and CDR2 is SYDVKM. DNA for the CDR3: TGTGCGACCTTGGGCCAGGGGGGGGATGAAAAACTGTTTTTT. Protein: CATLGQGGDEKLFF.

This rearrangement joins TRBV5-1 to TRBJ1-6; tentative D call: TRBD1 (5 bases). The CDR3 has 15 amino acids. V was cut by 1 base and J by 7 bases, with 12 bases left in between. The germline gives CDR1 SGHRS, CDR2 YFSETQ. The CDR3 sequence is CASSLRDGLNSPLHF. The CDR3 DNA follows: TGCGCCAGCAGCTTGAGGGACGGCTTAAATTCACCCCTCCACTTT.

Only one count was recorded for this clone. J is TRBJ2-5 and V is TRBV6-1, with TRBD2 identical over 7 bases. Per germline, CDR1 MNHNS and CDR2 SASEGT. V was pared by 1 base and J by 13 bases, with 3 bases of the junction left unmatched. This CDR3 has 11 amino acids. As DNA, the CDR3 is TGTGCCAGCAGTGAAGGACTAGCCTGGTACTTC. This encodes CASSEGLAWYF.

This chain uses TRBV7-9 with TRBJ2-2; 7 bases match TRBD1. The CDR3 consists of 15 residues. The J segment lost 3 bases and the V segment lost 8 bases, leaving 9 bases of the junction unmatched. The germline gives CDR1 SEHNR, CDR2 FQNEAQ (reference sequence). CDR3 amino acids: CASAEGTDYTGELFF. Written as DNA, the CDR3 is TGTGCCAGCGCAGAGGGGACAGACTACACCGGGGAGCTGTTTTTT.

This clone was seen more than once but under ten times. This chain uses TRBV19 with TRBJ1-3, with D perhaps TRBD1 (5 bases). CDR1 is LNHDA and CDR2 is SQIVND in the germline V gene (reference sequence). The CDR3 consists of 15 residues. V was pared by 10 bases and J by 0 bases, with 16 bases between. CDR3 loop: CATRKGLSSGNTIYF. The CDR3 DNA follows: TGTGCCACCCGAAAGGGACTCTCCTCTGGAAACACCATATATTTT.

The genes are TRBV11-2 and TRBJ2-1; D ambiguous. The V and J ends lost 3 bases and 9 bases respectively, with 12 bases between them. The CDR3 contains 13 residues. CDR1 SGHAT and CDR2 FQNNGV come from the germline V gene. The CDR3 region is CASSFNTGSEQFF. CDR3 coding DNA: TGTGCCAGCAGCTTCAATACTGGCAGTGAGCAGTTCTTC. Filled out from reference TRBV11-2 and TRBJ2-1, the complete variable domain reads EAGVAQSPRYKIIEKRQSVAFWCNPISGHATLYWYQQILGQGPKLLIQFQNNGVVDDSQLPKDRFSAERLKGVDSTLKIQPAKLEDSAVYLCASSFNTGSEQFFGPGTRLTVL.

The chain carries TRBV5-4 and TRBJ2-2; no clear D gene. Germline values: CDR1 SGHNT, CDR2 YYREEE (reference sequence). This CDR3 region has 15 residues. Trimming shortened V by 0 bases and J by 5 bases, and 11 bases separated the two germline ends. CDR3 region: CASSLDGPGTGELFF. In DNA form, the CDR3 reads TGTGCCAGCAGCTTGGACGGCCCCGGAACCGGGGAGCTGTTTTTT.

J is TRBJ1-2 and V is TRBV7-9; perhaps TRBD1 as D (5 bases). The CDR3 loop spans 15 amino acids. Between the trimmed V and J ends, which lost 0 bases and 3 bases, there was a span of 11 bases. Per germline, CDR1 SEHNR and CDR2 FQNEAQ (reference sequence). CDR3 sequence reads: CASSLARGRDYGYTF. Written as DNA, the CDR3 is TGTGCCAGCAGCTTAGCTAGGGGAAGGGACTATGGCTACACCTTC.

In nucleotides, the CDR3 is TGTGCCAGCAGTATTCTCAACTATGGCTACACCTTC. It codes for CASSILNYGYTF. The chain employs TRBV6-6 and TRBJ1-2; D remains unclear. The CDR3 contains 12 residues. Trimming shortened V by 5 bases and J by 2 bases, and 6 bases separated the two germline ends. Per germline, CDR1 MNHNY and CDR2 SVGAGI (reference sequence).

This CDR3 reads CASNSAGGNSDTQYF. DNA of the CDR3: TGTGCCAGCAACTCGGCCGGGGGCAACTCAGATACGCAGTATTTT. The chain has TRBV11-3 and TRBJ2-3; the D gene could be TRBD1 or TRBD2 (6 bases each). This CDR3 spans 15 amino acids. Trimming removed 7 bases from V and 4 bases from J, with 18 bases in between. From germline, CDR1 is SGHNT and CDR2 YENEEA.